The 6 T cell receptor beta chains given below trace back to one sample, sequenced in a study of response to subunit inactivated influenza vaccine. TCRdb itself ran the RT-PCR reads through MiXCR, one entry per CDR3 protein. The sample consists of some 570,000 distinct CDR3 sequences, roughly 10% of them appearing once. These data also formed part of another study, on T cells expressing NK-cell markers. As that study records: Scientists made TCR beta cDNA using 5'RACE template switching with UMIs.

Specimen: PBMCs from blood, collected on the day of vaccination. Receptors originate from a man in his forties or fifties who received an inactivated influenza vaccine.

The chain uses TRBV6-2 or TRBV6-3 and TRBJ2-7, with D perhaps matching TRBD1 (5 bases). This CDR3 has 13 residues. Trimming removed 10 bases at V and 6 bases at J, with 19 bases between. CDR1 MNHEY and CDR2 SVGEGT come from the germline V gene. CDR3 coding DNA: TGTGCCACCACAGACAGTTTCTACGGCGAGCAGTACTTC. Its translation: CATTDSFYGEQYF.

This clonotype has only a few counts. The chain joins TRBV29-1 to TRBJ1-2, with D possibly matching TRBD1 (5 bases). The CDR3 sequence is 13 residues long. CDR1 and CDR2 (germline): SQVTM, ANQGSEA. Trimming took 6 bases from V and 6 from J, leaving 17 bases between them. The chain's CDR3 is CSVGGVDKDGYTF. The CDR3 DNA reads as TGCAGCGTGGGAGGCGTGGACAAGGATGGCTACACCTTC.

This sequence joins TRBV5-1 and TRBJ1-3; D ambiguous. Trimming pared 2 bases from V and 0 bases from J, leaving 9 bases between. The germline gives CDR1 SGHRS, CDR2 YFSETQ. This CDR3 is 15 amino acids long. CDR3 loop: CASSFDGYSGNTIYF. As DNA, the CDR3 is TGCGCCAGCAGCTTCGACGGATACTCTGGAAACACCATATATTTT. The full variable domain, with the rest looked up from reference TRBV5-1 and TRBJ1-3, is KAGVTQTPRYLIKTRGQQVTLSCSPISGHRSVSWYQQTPGQGLQFLFEYFSETQRNKGNFPGRFSGRQFSNSRSEMNVSTLELGDSALYLCASSFDGYSGNTIYFGEGSWLTVV.

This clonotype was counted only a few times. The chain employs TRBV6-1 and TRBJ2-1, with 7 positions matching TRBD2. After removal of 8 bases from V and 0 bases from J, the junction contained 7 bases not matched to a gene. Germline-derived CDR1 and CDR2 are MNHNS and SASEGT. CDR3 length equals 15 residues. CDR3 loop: CASPRGGSSYNEQFF. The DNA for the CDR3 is TGTGCCAGCCCCCGCGGCGGGAGCTCCTACAATGAGCAGTTCTTC.

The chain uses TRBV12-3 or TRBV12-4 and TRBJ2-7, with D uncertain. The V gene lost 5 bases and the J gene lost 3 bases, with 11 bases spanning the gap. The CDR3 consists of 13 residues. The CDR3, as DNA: TGTGCCAGCAGTGATGTGGGTTTCTACGAGCAGTACTTC. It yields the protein CASSDVGFYEQYF.

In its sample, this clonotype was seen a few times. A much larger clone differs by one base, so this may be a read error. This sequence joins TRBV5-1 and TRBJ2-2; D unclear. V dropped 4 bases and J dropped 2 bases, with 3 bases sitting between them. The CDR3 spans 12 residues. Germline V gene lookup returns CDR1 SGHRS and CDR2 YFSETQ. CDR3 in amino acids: CASSHNTGELFF. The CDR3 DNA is TGCGCCAGCAGCCACAACACCGGGGAGCTGTTTTTT.